The entry below describes one TCR beta chain. This sample was included in a study of blood T cell repertoires in COVID-19. Study-level information: COVID-19 samples, acute and convalescent, were from the United States, Italy and Spain. The cDNA or gDNA used as material had been derived from T cells, B-cell-depleted T cells, or PBMCs.

Original handling: Amplified reference gene primers provided the basis for estimating nucleated cell counts. Sequencing used immunoSEQ multiplex PCR; TCRdb keeps in-frame clones, though not all of them. V and J calls and clone size come straight from that table; D and trimming were deduced from the DNA. The sample includes 250,000 to 300,000 clones, approximately 90% of them seen just once. Germline V gives CDR1 SEHNR, CDR2 FQNEAQ (reference sequence). This CDR3 region has 13 residues. V lost 5 bases to trimming and J lost 8 bases, with 12 bases between them. The sequencing input was peripheral blood. The clonotype comes from a young man with active or convalescent COVID-19. The chain combines TRBV7-9 with TRBJ1-4; the D gene is possibly TRBD1 (5 bases). The CDR3 bases are TGTGCCAGCAGCGTCAGGGAACTCGAAAAACTGTTTTTT. It translates to CASSVRELEKLFF.